This T cell receptor beta chain was sequenced for a study of cytotoxic CD8 clonotypes in ibrutinib-treated CLL. Researchers set a sequencing depth target of 1 in 200,000 to 1 in 1 million T cells. Produced via immunoSEQ multiplex PCR; TCRdb's table is partial and in-frame only. The sample holds roughly 150,000 clones; over 65% are singletons and the top ten take under 2.5%. This CDR3 has 12 amino acids. Germline V gives CDR1 SEHNR, CDR2 FQNEAQ (reference sequence). V lost 3 bases to trimming and J lost 5 bases, with 7 bases between them. Points on this clone: Its specificity is not known.

Whole-study findings and limits: Stable or contracted on treatment, public clonotypes were also uncommon. Against age-matched healthy donors, baseline clonality ran higher and tracked circulating CD8+ T-cell counts.

Sequenced here: PBMCs, sampled after 12 months of ibrutinib treatment. This rearrangement joins TRBV7-9 to TRBJ2-5; D gene uncertain. The source is a human donor with chronic lymphocytic leukemia. CDR3 region: CASSLVAETQYF. In DNA form, the CDR3 reads TGTGCCAGCAGCTTGGTCGCCGAGACCCAGTACTTC.